A single sample gave rise to the 23 T cell receptor beta chains below, sequenced in a study of Ad26.COV2.S vaccination and SARS-CoV-2 variants. Treatment noted: around 19 received Ad26.COV2.S at low or high dose, single or two shots; several received placebo; per-sample allocation not given. On day 63 after the first injection, vaccine and placebo recipients gave samples. Clones were read by immunoSEQ multiplex PCR, and TCRdb kept only the in-frame ones, dropping some. This table has 430,000 or so clones, roughly 87% appearing once. Sequencing used peripheral blood, obtained in a trial of Ad26.COV2.S vaccine versus placebo. These receptors were obtained from a person aged 18-60 years who received the Ad26.COV2.S COVID-19 vaccine or a placebo.

The chain recombines TRBV9 with TRBJ1-6, with no clear D. Trimming pared 4 bases from V and 7 bases from J, leaving 15 bases between. Germline V gene lookup returns CDR1 SGDLS and CDR2 YYNGEE. This CDR3 region has 15 residues. CDR3 sequence: CASSPIGFENSPLHF. As DNA, the CDR3 is TGTGCCAGCAGCCCAATCGGTTTTGAGAATTCACCCCTCCACTTT.

The chain is built from TRBV7-9 and TRBJ1-3; D may be TRBD1 (5 bases). Germline CDR1 reads SEHNR; CDR2 reads FQNEAQ (reference sequence). There are 15 residues in the CDR3. Trimming stripped 10 bases from V and 0 bases from J, with 16 bases between. The CDR3 bases are TGTGCCACTGCGCGGCAGGGTAACTCTGGAAACACCATATATTTT. This translates into CATARQGNSGNTIYF.

The J gene is TRBJ2-1, the V gene TRBV2; the D gene is possibly TRBD2 (6 bases). Germline-derived CDR1 and CDR2 are SNHLY and FYNNEI. The CDR3 runs to 13 residues. V lost 6 bases to trimming and J lost 8 bases, with 14 bases between them. In DNA, the CDR3 is TGTGCCAGCAGGTGGGGGGTGTTCGATGAGCAGTTCTTC. The encoded protein is CASRWGVFDEQFF.

The chain is built from TRBV29-1 and TRBJ1-4; TRBD1 is a possible D gene (5 bases). With 4 bases removed from V and 2 bases from J, the gap between germline ends came to 5 bases. This CDR3 comprises 12 residues. Germline values: CDR1 SQVTM, CDR2 ANQGSEA. This CDR3 is CSVGGTNEKLFF. The CDR3 nucleotides read TGCAGCGTTGGGGGGACTAATGAAAAACTGTTTTTT.

V gene TRBV4-3 combines with J gene TRBJ1-3; D gene ambiguous. Germline V gives CDR1 LGHNA, CDR2 YSLEER. The CDR3 consists of 15 residues. V lost 0 bases and J lost 3, with 9 bases in between. As DNA, the CDR3 is TGCGCCAGCAGCCAAGATATCTGGAATGGAAACACCATATATTTT. It codes for CASSQDIWNGNTIYF.

The V call is TRBV28, the J call TRBJ2-1; D gene unclear. This CDR3 has 11 residues. Germline lookup yields CDR1 MDHEN and CDR2 SYDVKM. With 3 bases removed from V and 8 bases from J, the gap between germline ends came to 5 bases. The CDR3 spells CASSFPDEQFF. The CDR3 DNA reads TGTGCCAGCAGTTTTCCTGATGAGCAGTTCTTC.

The chain employs TRBV11-1 and TRBJ1-6; D is unclear. Trimming took off 1 base at V and 8 bases at J, with 12 bases between the two ends. This CDR3 is 15 amino acids long. CDR1 and CDR2 from the germline V gene are SGHAT and FQDESV (reference sequence). The CDR3 sequence is CASSLGGVEDSPLHF. CDR3 sequence (DNA): TGTGCCAGCAGCTTAGGGGGAGTTGAGGATTCACCCCTCCACTTT.

A few counts support this clone. V usage is TRBV4-3 and J usage is TRBJ1-3, with 7 bases fitting TRBD1. CDR1 and CDR2 (germline): LGHNA, YSLEER. V dropped 1 base and J dropped 11; count of bases not matched to a gene: 11. The CDR3 sequence is 15 residues long. DNA for the CDR3: TGCGCCAGCAGCCAAGGGCTCGGGGACAGTATCCCCATATATTTT. This gives the protein CASSQGLGDSIPIYF.

This chain uses TRBV2 with TRBJ2-5, with D perhaps matching TRBD1 or TRBD2 (6 bases each). Germline lookup yields CDR1 SNHLY and CDR2 FYNNEI. The CDR3 is made up of 14 amino acids. Deletions cut 5 bases from V and 7 bases from J, with 17 bases between. The CDR3 reads CASSINRDGGTQYF. CDR3 coding DNA: TGTGCCAGCAGTATAAACAGGGACGGGGGGACCCAGTACTTC.

The V and J genes are TRBV4-3 and TRBJ2-7, with D tentatively TRBD1 (6 bases). Germline CDR1 LGHNA, CDR2 YSLEER. Trimming cost V 4 bases and J 3 bases, with 19 bases left between them. This CDR3 region has 16 residues. Here the CDR3 DNA reads TGCGCCAGCAGCCCGAGGGCAGGGGCAAGTCACTACGAGCAGTACGTC. It encodes CASSPRAGASHYEQYV.

The rearrangement uses TRBV5-1 and TRBJ1-4, with TRBD1 as a possible D gene (6 bases). The CDR3 loop spans 13 amino acids. V dropped 0 bases and J dropped 7 bases, with 7 bases sitting between them. From germline, CDR1 is SGHRS and CDR2 YFSETQ. CDR3 coding DNA: TGCGCCAGCAGCTTGGTCAGGGGTGAAAAACTGTTTTTT. Amino acids: CASSLVRGEKLFF. Looking up the rest from reference TRBV5-1 and TRBJ1-4 gives the full variable domain: KAGVTQTPRYLIKTRGQQVTLSCSPISGHRSVSWYQQTPGQGLQFLFEYFSETQRNKGNFPGRFSGRQFSNSRSEMNVSTLELGDSALYLCASSLVRGEKLFFGSGTQLSVL.

This clone occurred a few times. The V gene is TRBV7-9, the J gene TRBJ2-2; the match to TRBD2 covers 14 bases. Germline-derived CDR1 and CDR2 are SEHNR and FQNEAQ (reference sequence). The V gene end was trimmed by 5 bases and the J gene end by 0 bases; junction bases not matched to a gene: 8. This CDR3 region has 19 residues. The CDR3 loop reads CASSPGTSGGEPNTGELFF. The DNA for the CDR3 is TGTGCCAGCAGCCCCGGGACTAGCGGGGGAGAACCGAACACCGGGGAGCTGTTTTTT.

The chain joins TRBV5-8 to TRBJ2-6; 7 positions match TRBD1. The CDR3 loop spans 16 amino acids. Losses at the gene ends were 4 bases for V and 2 bases for J; bases not matched to a gene: 6. CDR1 and CDR2 from the germline V gene are SGHTS and YDEGEE. The CDR3 sequence is CASSPWQGAGANVLTF. The CDR3 DNA reads TGTGCCAGCAGCCCCTGGCAGGGGGCTGGGGCCAACGTCCTGACTTTC. The whole variable domain, filled in from reference TRBV5-8 and TRBJ2-6, reads EAGVTQSPTHLIKTRGQQATLRCSPISGHTSVYWYQQALGLGLQFLLWYDEGEERNRGNFPPRFSGRQFPNYSSELNVNALELEDSALYLCASSPWQGAGANVLTFGAGSRLTVL.

The DNA of the CDR3 is TGTGCCAGCAGTGCAGGGCGGGCCGACGATCAAGAGACCCAGTACTTC. This codes for CASSAGRADDQETQYF. The genes are TRBV2 and TRBJ2-5; D may match TRBD1 or TRBD2 (5 bases each). The ends were cut back, 4 bases at V and 2 bases at J, with 17 bases in the middle. The CDR3 runs to 16 residues. Germline-derived CDR1 and CDR2 are SNHLY and FYNNEI.

The chain recombines TRBV4-1 with TRBJ1-1, with 7 nucleotides matching TRBD1. The CDR3 is made up of 16 amino acids. V shed 5 bases and J 2 bases; nucleotides not matched to a gene: 11. CDR1 and CDR2 (germline): MGHRA, YSYEKL. DNA for the CDR3: TGCGCCAGCAGCTACAGGGGTGAGTCGAGAAACACTGAAGCTTTCTTT. Translated: CASSYRGESRNTEAFF.

This sequence joins TRBV9 and TRBJ2-7; the match to TRBD1 covers 7 bases. The CDR3 totals 13 residues. CDR1 is SGDLS and CDR2 is YYNGEE in the germline V gene. Losses at the gene ends were 4 bases for V and 5 bases for J; bases not matched to a gene: 6. CDR3 coding DNA: TGTGCCAGCAGCACTGGACAGGCCCACGAGCAGTACTTC. Translating gives CASSTGQAHEQYF.

The chain employs TRBV9 and TRBJ2-1, with 7 bases identical to TRBD2. The CDR3 is made up of 16 amino acids. Germline V gives CDR1 SGDLS, CDR2 YYNGEE. J lost 2 bases, V lost 0 bases, and 5 bases had no gene match. CDR3 sequence: CASSVAGRGTYNEQFF. The DNA for the CDR3 is TGTGCCAGCAGCGTAGCTGGGCGGGGGACCTACAATGAGCAGTTCTTC.

This clone was detected only once. This rearrangement joins TRBV5-1 to TRBJ2-6; 7 bases agree with TRBD1. V lost 2 bases to trimming and J lost 8 bases; unmatched junction nucleotides: 7. The CDR3 length is 15 residues. Germline CDR1 SGHRS, CDR2 YFSETQ. CDR3 residues: CASSLTLQGSNVLTF. The CDR3 DNA reads as TGCGCCAGCAGCTTAACCCTACAGGGGTCCAACGTCCTGACTTTC.

The V gene is TRBV6-5, the J gene TRBJ1-1; 7 bases are a match to TRBD1. The V and J ends lost 6 bases and 8 bases, in that order; junction bases with no gene match: 9. The CDR3 is 13 residues long. CDR1 is MNHEY, CDR2 SVGAGI, per germline. CDR3 coding DNA: TGTGCCAGCAGATTCCGGGACAGTCGAGAAGCTTTCTTT. Residues: CASRFRDSREAFF.

The chain employs TRBV9 and TRBJ2-3, with TRBD2 as a possible D gene (6 bases). The germline V gene has CDR1 SGDLS and CDR2 YYNGEE. This CDR3 has 12 residues. The ends were cut back, 3 bases at V and 10 bases at J, with 12 bases in the middle. CDR3 loop: CASSAGGLAQYF. The CDR3, as DNA: TGTGCCAGCAGCGCCGGGGGTTTGGCGCAGTATTTT.

The CDR3 reads CASRPFPSQETQYF. The CDR3 DNA sequence: TGTGCCAGCCGACCCTTTCCTAGCCAAGAGACCCAGTACTTC. This chain connects TRBV6-5 to TRBJ2-5; D not resolved. V lost 8 bases to trimming and J lost 1 base, with 14 bases between them. The CDR3 is 14 residues long. Germline CDR1 reads MNHEY; CDR2 reads SVGAGI.

This clone came up a few times. The V and J genes are TRBV9 and TRBJ1-3, with D uncertain. The V end was cut by 1 base, the J end by 2 bases, with 10 bases between. Germline V gene lookup returns CDR1 SGDLS and CDR2 YYNGEE. The CDR3 spans 15 residues. Here the CDR3 DNA reads TGTGCCAGCAGCGTATTGGGTCTGGCTGGAAACACCATATATTTT. It is translated as CASSVLGLAGNTIYF.

The V call is TRBV11-3, the J call TRBJ2-3; TRBD2 agrees at 7 bases. Germline V gene data show CDR1 as SGHNT and CDR2 as YENEEA. CDR3 size: 14 residues. Germline trimming cut 6 bases from V and 2 bases from J; bases unmatched to any gene: 5. The CDR3 loop is CASRRGDFTDTQYF. DNA of the CDR3: TGTGCCAGCAGACGGGGGGACTTCACAGATACGCAGTATTTT.